The clone carrying this T cell receptor beta chain was seen only once. Measured with immunoSEQ multiplex PCR; TCRdb has only the in-frame clones, and not every one. The repertoire holds about 22,000 clones, with roughly 83% as singletons. The sample belongs to a study of blood T cell repertoires in COVID-19. Overall study context: Acute and convalescent COVID-19 samples came from the United States, Italy and Spain.

CDR1 is MNHEY, CDR2 SMNVEV, per germline (reference sequence). The CDR3 has 14 residues. V was cut by 6 bases and J by 4 bases, with 12 bases left in between. This receptor was obtained from an elderly man with active or convalescent COVID-19. Sequenced material: peripheral blood. J is TRBJ1-4 and V is TRBV27, with D unresolved. The CDR3 is CASRETRNNEKLFF. CDR3 nucleotides: TGTGCCAGCAGAGAGACACGGAATAATGAAAAACTGTTTTTT.